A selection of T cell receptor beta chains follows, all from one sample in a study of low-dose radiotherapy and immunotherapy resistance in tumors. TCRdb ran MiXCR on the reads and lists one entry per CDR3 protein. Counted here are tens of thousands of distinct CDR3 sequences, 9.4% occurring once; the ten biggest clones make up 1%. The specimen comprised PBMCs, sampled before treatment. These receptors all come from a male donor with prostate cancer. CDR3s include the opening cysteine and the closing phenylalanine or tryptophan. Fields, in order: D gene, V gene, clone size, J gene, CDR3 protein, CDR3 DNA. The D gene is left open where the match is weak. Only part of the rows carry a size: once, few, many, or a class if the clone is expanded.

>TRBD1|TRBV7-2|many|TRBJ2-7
CASSYGQGEQYF
TGTGCCAGCAGCTACGGACAGGGTGAGCAGTACTTC
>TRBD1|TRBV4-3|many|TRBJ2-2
CASSQLLGGQGGSNTGELFF
TGCGCCAGCAGCCAACTTCTAGGGGGACAGGGGGGATCGAACACCGGGGAGCTGTTTTTT
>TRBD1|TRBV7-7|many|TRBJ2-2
CASSRDSANTGELFF
TGTGCCAGCAGCCGGGACAGCGCGAACACCGGGGAGCTGTTTTTT
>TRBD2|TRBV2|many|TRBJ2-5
CASSIGLASQETQYF
TGTGCCAGCAGTATTGGACTAGCGTCCCAAGAGACCCAGTACTTC
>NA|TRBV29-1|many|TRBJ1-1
CSGGGFGEAFF
TGCAGCGGTGGGGGTTTCGGTGAAGCTTTCTTT
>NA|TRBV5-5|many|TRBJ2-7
CASSSAGAGAPGEQYF
TGTGCCAGCAGCTCCGCCGGGGCAGGGGCGCCAGGCGAGCAGTACTTC
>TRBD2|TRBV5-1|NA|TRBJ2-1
CASSSLKGTGGRAGFDEQFF
TGCGCCAGCAGCTCCCTAAAGGGGACCGGCGGGAGGGCCGGGTTCGATGAGCAGTTCTTC
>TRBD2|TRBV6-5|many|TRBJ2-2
CASSRKGLSNTGELFF
TGTGCCAGCAGTCGCAAGGGACTATCGAACACCGGGGAGCTGTTTTTT
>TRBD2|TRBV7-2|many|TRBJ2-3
CASSASGATDTQYF
TGTGCCAGCAGCGCTAGCGGGGCTACAGATACGCAGTATTTT
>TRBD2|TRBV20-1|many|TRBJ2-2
CSALGPSGTNTGELFF
TGCAGTGCTCTTGGACCTAGCGGGACGAACACCGGGGAGCTGTTTTTT
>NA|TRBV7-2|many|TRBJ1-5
CASSLERAGAPLVHF
TGTGCCAGCAGCTTAGAGAGGGCAGGGGCGCCCCTCGTGCATTTT
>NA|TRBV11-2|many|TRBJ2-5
CASSLTHSRLGTQYF
TGTGCCAGCAGCTTAACCCATTCCAGGTTGGGGACCCAGTACTTC
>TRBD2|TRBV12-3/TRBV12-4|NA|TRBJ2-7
CASSVGVAGGSYEQYF
TGTGCCAGCAGCGTAGGAGTAGCGGGAGGCTCCTACGAGCAGTACTTC
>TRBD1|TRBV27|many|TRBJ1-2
CASTLSGQGLHGYTF
TGTGCCAGCACCCTGTCGGGACAGGGGCTACATGGCTACACCTTC
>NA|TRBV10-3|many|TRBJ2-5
CAITQGIGETQYF
TGTGCCATCACCCAGGGGATAGGAGAGACCCAGTACTTC
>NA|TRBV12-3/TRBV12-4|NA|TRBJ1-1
CASSLGGGAYF
TGTGCCAGCAGTTTAGGCGGCGGGGCCTATTTT
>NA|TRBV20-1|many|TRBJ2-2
CSARVPGQNTGELFF
TGCAGTGCTAGAGTCCCGGGCCAAAACACCGGGGAGCTGTTTTTT
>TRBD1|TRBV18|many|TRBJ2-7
CASSRGTGGSNEQYF
TGTGCCAGCTCCCGAGGGACAGGGGGTTCCAACGAGCAGTACTTC
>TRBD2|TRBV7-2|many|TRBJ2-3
CASSPLGGRSDTQYF
TGTGCCAGCAGCCCCCTCGGCGGGAGGAGTGATACGCAGTATTTT
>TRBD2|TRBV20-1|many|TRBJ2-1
CSARGLADYNEQFF
TGCAGTGCTAGAGGACTAGCGGACTACAATGAGCAGTTCTTC
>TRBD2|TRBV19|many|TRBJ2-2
CASSTSGTTGELFF
TGTGCCAGTAGTACTAGCGGGACGACCGGGGAGCTGTTTTTT
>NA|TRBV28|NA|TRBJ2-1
CASASSYNEQFF
TGTGCCAGCGCCAGCTCCTACAATGAGCAGTTCTTC
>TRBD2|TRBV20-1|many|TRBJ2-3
CSADLLGGGLTDTQYF
TGCAGTGCTGACCTCCTTGGGGGAGGGCTCACAGATACGCAGTATTTT
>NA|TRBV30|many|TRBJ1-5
CAWSTRDFNQPQHF
TGTGCCTGGAGTACAAGGGACTTCAATCAGCCCCAGCATTTT
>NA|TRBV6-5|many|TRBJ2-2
CASGNPTPGPGGAGELFF
TGTGCCAGCGGCAACCCCACACCGGGACCCGGAGGGGCCGGGGAGCTGTTTTTT
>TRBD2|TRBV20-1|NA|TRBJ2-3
CSARVASGSTDTQYF
TGCAGTGCTAGAGTCGCTAGCGGAAGCACAGATACGCAGTATTTT
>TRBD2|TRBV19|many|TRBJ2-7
CASGTGTTRYYEQYF
TGTGCCAGTGGGACCGGGACTACCAGATACTACGAGCAGTACTTC
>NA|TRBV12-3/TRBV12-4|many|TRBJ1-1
CASSFAGNTEAFF
TGTGCCAGCAGTTTTGCCGGGAACACTGAAGCTTTCTTT
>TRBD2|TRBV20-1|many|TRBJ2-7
CSARGLAGGRNEQYF
TGCAGTGCTAGAGGACTAGCGGGAGGAAGGAACGAGCAGTACTTC
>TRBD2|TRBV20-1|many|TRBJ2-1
CSARDTSGGYNEQFF
TGCAGTGCTAGAGATACTAGCGGAGGCTACAATGAGCAGTTCTTC
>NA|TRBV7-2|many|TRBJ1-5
CASSAAGVGRSQPQHF
TGTGCCAGCAGCGCGGCAGGGGTGGGAAGGAGTCAGCCCCAGCATTTT
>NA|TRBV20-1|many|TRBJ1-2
CSARSDPSANYGYTF
TGCAGTGCTAGAAGCGACCCCAGCGCTAACTATGGCTACACCTTC
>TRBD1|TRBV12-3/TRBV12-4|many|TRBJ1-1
CASSYTGDTEAFF
TGTGCCAGCAGTTACACAGGGGACACTGAAGCTTTCTTT
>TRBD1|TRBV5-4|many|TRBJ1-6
CASSHGQDPSPLHF
TGTGCCAGCAGCCACGGACAGGATCCTTCACCCCTCCACTTT
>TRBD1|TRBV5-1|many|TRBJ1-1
CASSLGQGGYTEAFF
TGCGCCAGCAGCTTGGGACAGGGGGGATACACTGAAGCTTTCTTT
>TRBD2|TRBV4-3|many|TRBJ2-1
CASTPELAVYNEQFF
TGCGCCAGCACCCCGGAACTAGCGGTATACAATGAGCAGTTCTTC
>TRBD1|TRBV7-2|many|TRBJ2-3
CASSYTTGADTQYF
TGTGCCAGCAGCTACACAACAGGGGCAGATACGCAGTATTTT